A selection of T cell receptor beta chains follows, all from one sample in a study of molecular identifiers for immune sequencing clone quantification. TCRdb called the PCR reads again in MiXCR, with one record for every CDR3 protein. Counted here are approximately 630,000 distinct CDR3 sequences, roughly 23% occurring once; the ten biggest clones make up about 0.81%. The source material was naive CD8+ T cells from blood, with Jurkat cell RNA spiked in. These receptors all come from a human donor in good health. Some libraries in this study had Jurkat cell RNA spiked in. Both conserved end residues are part of each CDR3. The D gene is left open where the match is weak. Size is stated for part of the rows, as once, few or many counts, or as a class when the clone is expanded.

V gene: TRBV7-9
J gene: TRBJ1-1
D gene: TRBD1
clone size: many
CDR3 DNA: TGTGCCAGCAGCCATAACAATCCAAACCGGGACAGTGACTGGGGAACTGAAGCTTTCTTT
CDR3 protein: CASSHNNPNRDSDWGTEAFF

V gene: TRBV28
J gene: TRBJ2-3
D gene: TRBD1
clone size: many
CDR3 DNA: TGTGCCAGCAGAACGAGGGACAGATACACAGATACGCAGTATTTT
CDR3 protein: CASRTRDRYTDTQYF

V gene: TRBV11-1
J gene: TRBJ1-5
D gene: TRBD1
clone size: many
CDR3 DNA: TGTGCCAGCAGCTCGACCGCGGACAGGGTCCAGCATTTT
CDR3 protein: CASSSTADRVQHF

V gene: TRBV19
J gene: TRBJ2-3
D gene: .
clone size: .
CDR3 DNA: TGTGCCAGCAATCCGGGCCTCTCCACAGATACGCAGTATTTT
CDR3 protein: CASNPGLSTDTQYF

V gene: TRBV4-1
J gene: TRBJ1-6
D gene: .
clone size: many
CDR3 DNA: TGCGCCAGCAGCCAAGCCGCTCCGGGCTCCTCCTATAATTCACCCCTCCACTTT
CDR3 protein: CASSQAAPGSSYNSPLHF

V gene: TRBV25-1
J gene: TRBJ2-5
D gene: .
clone size: .
CDR3 DNA: TGTGCCAGCAGTGAATCCGGGACGCTATCGCAGCCCCAGTACTTC
CDR3 protein: CASSESGTLSQPQYF

V gene: TRBV2
J gene: TRBJ2-3
D gene: .
clone size: many
CDR3 DNA: TGTGCCAGCAGTGGGGGGGTGGCAGATACGCAGTATTTT
CDR3 protein: CASSGGVADTQYF

V gene: TRBV6-1
J gene: TRBJ1-5
D gene: .
clone size: many
CDR3 DNA: TGTGCCAGCAGTGATTGGGGGCTGAGCAATCAGCCCCAGCATTTT
CDR3 protein: CASSDWGLSNQPQHF

V gene: TRBV7-4
J gene: TRBJ2-5
D gene: .
clone size: .
CDR3 DNA: TGTGCCAGCAGCAGACAACCAAGACAGGCCCAGTACTTT
CDR3 protein: CASSRQPRQAQYF

V gene: TRBV6-6
J gene: TRBJ2-1
D gene: .
clone size: many
CDR3 DNA: TGTGCCAGCAGATCCACCCGGGGCAATGAGCAGTTCTTC
CDR3 protein: CASRSTRGNEQFF

V gene: TRBV6-2/TRBV6-3
J gene: TRBJ1-6
D gene: TRBD1
clone size: once
CDR3 DNA: TGTGCCAGCAGTTCCAAGGACAGGGGCCTTAATTCACCCCTCCACTTT
CDR3 protein: CASSSKDRGLNSPLHF

V gene: TRBV27
J gene: TRBJ1-4
D gene: TRBD1
clone size: many
CDR3 DNA: TGTGCCAGCACGGACAGGCCCTATGCAACTAATGAAAAACTGTTTTTT
CDR3 protein: CASTDRPYATNEKLFF

V gene: TRBV7-9
J gene: TRBJ2-5
D gene: TRBD2
clone size: few
CDR3 DNA: TGTGCCAGCATTCTAGCGGTTACAGGTGGAGGGGAGACCCAGTACTTC
CDR3 protein: CASILAVTGGGETQYF

V gene: TRBV12-3/TRBV12-4
J gene: TRBJ1-4
D gene: .
clone size: many
CDR3 DNA: TGTGCCAGCAGGAGTGGGGCGGGTGAAAAACTGTTTTTT
CDR3 protein: CASRSGAGEKLFF

V gene: TRBV20-1
J gene: TRBJ1-5
D gene: .
clone size: once
CDR3 DNA: TGCTGTGCCCAACAGGAGAATCAGCCCCAGCAGTTT
CDR3 protein: CCAQQENQPQQF

V gene: TRBV6-2/TRBV6-3
J gene: TRBJ1-1
D gene: .
clone size: .
CDR3 DNA: TGTGCCAGCAGATACTTTGTTTACCCTGGAGGGTTGATGAACACTGAAGCTTTCTTT
CDR3 protein: CASRYFVYPGGLMNTEAFF

V gene: TRBV7-9
J gene: TRBJ2-2
D gene: .
clone size: many
CDR3 DNA: TGTGCCAGCAGCTTAAGGACATCCACCGGGGAGCTGTTTTTT
CDR3 protein: CASSLRTSTGELFF

V gene: TRBV29-1
J gene: TRBJ2-7
D gene: TRBD2
clone size: .
CDR3 DNA: TGCAGCGTAGACGGACTAGCGGGGAACTTCTACGAGCAGTCCTTC
CDR3 protein: CSVDGLAGNFYEQSF

V gene: TRBV5-5
J gene: TRBJ1-1
D gene: TRBD1
clone size: .
CDR3 DNA: TGTGCCAGCAGCCCAGGGACAGGGGTTGGGGAAAACCCTGAAGCTTTCTTT
CDR3 protein: CASSPGTGVGENPEAFF

V gene: TRBV28
J gene: TRBJ2-1
D gene: TRBD2
clone size: few
CDR3 DNA: TGTGCCAGCATCCCCAATAGCGGGAGGAACAATGAGCAGTTCTTC
CDR3 protein: CASIPNSGRNNEQFF